Sequencing of this TCR beta chain was carried out in a study of blood T cell repertoires in COVID-19. Study in general: Samples representing acute and convalescent COVID-19 were sourced from the United States, Italy and Spain. T cells, B-cell-depleted T cells, or PBMCs provided the cDNA or gDNA that served as material.

This clone occurred once. Assignment of participants to cohorts was predicated upon participant-reported clinical history. Authors' analysis steps: Amplification from reference gene primers served as the basis for estimated nucleated cell counts. Clones were sequenced by immunoSEQ multiplex PCR, and TCRdb holds only the in-frame ones, with some missing. That table is the source of V, J and clone size, and D and trimming were worked out from the DNA. The sample has some 240,000 clones; approximately 79% are singletons. The CDR3 totals 16 residues. Trimming cost V 6 bases and J 0 bases, with 16 bases left between them. Germline lookup yields CDR1 KGHSH and CDR2 LQKENI.

The clonotype originates from a man aged 25-45 years with acute COVID-19. The chain joins TRBV18 to TRBJ2-3; D is unclear. The source material was PBMCs or T cells enriched from blood (not recorded which). CDR3 in DNA: TGTGCCAGCTCCCCCTCCCTGGCAACGAGCACAGATACGCAGTATTTT. This codes for CASSPSLATSTDTQYF.